The following is a T cell receptor (beta chain) sequence with its context. The treatment here: around 19 received Ad26.COV2.S at low or high dose, single or two shots; about 5 received placebo; per-sample allocation not given. Sampling was performed 63 days after the first vaccine or placebo injection. This adult donor, from Boston, was 18-55 years old. Vaccination used an Ad26 vector expressing Wuhan-strain SARS-CoV-2 spike. This record belongs to a study of Ad26.COV2.S vaccination and SARS-CoV-2 variants. Study in general: Once, or twice with 56 days between doses, Ad26.COV2.S was given intramuscularly.

CDR3 length equals 14 residues. CDR1 and CDR2 (germline): MNHNS, SASEGT. J was trimmed by 10 bases and V by 1 base; bases with no gene match: 1. Assay: immunoSEQ multiplex PCR; the TCRdb copy retains only in-frame clones and omits some. The sample lists around 350,000 clones; about 85% were seen once. Source: peripheral blood, taken in a trial of Ad26.COV2.S vaccine versus placebo. This clonotype was sampled from a person between 18 and 59 years old who received the Ad26.COV2.S COVID-19 vaccine or a placebo. The chain is built from TRBV6-1 and TRBJ1-6; 10 bases line up with TRBD1. CDR3 bases: TGTGCCAGCAGTGAAGGGACAGGGGGATCACCCCTCCACTTT. Its protein product is CASSEGTGGSPLHF.